This TCR beta chain is from a study of T cell repertoires in cytomegalovirus infection. Overall study findings and caveats: What dominated the ex vivo response were HLA-C-restricted CMV-specific TCR beta clonotypes.

This clonotype was seen ten or more times. As yet, its antigen is unknown. There are 15 residues in the CDR3. Trimming stripped 1 base from V and 1 base from J, with 10 bases between. CDR1 SEHNR and CDR2 FQNEAQ come from the germline V gene (reference sequence). TCRdb re-called the reads through MiXCR, storing one row per CDR3 protein. The repertoire has around 530,000 distinct CDR3 sequences, approximately 16% of them found once; the top ten carry more than 20%. The gene calls are TRBV7-9 and TRBJ1-1, with no clear D. The source is a human donor in good health (CMV status not recorded). Some clones in this sample may be carry-over from other donors' samples. Sequenced: CD8+ T cells from PBMCs. The CDR3 protein is CASSLVAEGNTEAFF. In DNA form, the CDR3 reads TGTGCCAGCAGCTTAGTGGCGGAAGGGAACACTGAAGCTTTCTTT.